The source of this TCR beta chain is a study of tumor and adjacent non-tumor tissue in lung cancer (dated by TCRdb to the late 2010s). For context, the study as a whole: The cohort included about eleven adenocarcinoma, a couple of squamous cell carcinoma and 1 small cell lung cancer patients. Among the roughly 15 patients, ages ranged from about 31 to 76 years, some ten were men and 5 were women, and disease was TNM stage I to III. In total, sequencing yielded 130,000,000 or so productive TCRbeta reads, which works out to an average of about 4.17 million reads per sample. The study compared bulk TCRbeta repertoires between lung tumor tissue and matched distant non-tumor lung tissue from over twelve lung cancer patients. TCRbeta CDR3 sequencing was performed on 25 to 35 paired specimens, with one tumor sample and one normal lung sample collected per patient.

Library prep was done by multiplex PCR. The sequencer was an Illumina HiSeq 2500. TCRbeta libraries were constructed through three rounds of nested PCR with primers (Table S4) according to protocols adapted from ARM-PCR. Before sequencing, PCR products in the 200-500 bp range were cut out of the gel and cleaned up using the QIAquick gel extraction kit. On the authors' methods: Trimmomatic was used to clean the reads, FLASH merged the cleaned reads into complete CDR3 sequences, and MiTCR assigned the sequences to V(D)J germline segments. VDJtools was used to compute clonal diversity as the inverse Simpson's index. Productive reads were defined as in-frame sequences without a premature stop codon. TCRdb reworked the public reads: Q25 trimming with fastp, MiXCR clone assembly, productive beta chains retained. Rows with one shared CDR3 protein collapse into an entry with the most common genes and DNA. The V and J calls follow TCRdb's processing rather than the paper's. The sample contains fewer than 120,000 distinct CDR3 sequences, approximately 84% of them found a single time. 20% to 25% of the sample is in the top ten clones.

The paper as a whole reports these results and caveats: Tumor tissue showed significantly higher TCR diversity (inverse Simpson) than normal lung tissue, at around 460 vs 160 (P = 0.0075, Mann-Whitney U test). Peripheral blood was not sequenced, so blood TCRbeta repertoires in these lung cancer patients were not examined. The cohort had only 15 or so patients, and the authors noted that larger samples and more detailed clinical data are needed. The sequencing platform is not named in the methods, and unique molecular identifiers are not mentioned. The top 100 clones accounted for a significantly larger cumulative portion of the repertoire in normal lung than in tumor tissue. TCR diversity was significantly higher in younger patients, and greater tumor TCR diversity was associated with shorter overall survival and shorter disease-free survival.

Spanning cysteine to phenylalanine, the CDR3 consists of 14 amino acids. Only CDR3 DNA remains: 42 bases, in frame from the first base. From the germline V gene (reference sequence), CDR1 is DFQATT and CDR2 is SNEGSKA. RNA was isolated from bulk, unsorted tissue, and RNA quality was assessed with a NanoDrop ND-1000 and an Agilent 2100. All donors had newly diagnosed lung cancer, had not received prior chemotherapy, and were admitted for thoracic surgery in China between August and November 2014. Patients with previous radiotherapy or chemotherapy, or with another concurrent cancer, were excluded from the study. Pieces of surgical tissue measuring about 1-2.1 cm3 were kept in RNAlater solution and stored at -80 degrees C until use. Only one count was recorded for this clonotype. No cognate antigen has been identified for it. The junction differs from germline at one of its ends, possibly a read error.

Sequenced sample: lung tumor tissue. This clonotype was obtained from a man aged 70 or older with non-small cell lung cancer. Rearrangement joined TRBV20-1 to TRBJ1-1; 5 matching bases give a weak D call of TRBD1. The DNA sequence is given as TGCAGTGCTAGTTTCAACTCTCTGGGGACTGAAGTTTTCTTT. The resulting protein is CSASFNSLGTEVFF.